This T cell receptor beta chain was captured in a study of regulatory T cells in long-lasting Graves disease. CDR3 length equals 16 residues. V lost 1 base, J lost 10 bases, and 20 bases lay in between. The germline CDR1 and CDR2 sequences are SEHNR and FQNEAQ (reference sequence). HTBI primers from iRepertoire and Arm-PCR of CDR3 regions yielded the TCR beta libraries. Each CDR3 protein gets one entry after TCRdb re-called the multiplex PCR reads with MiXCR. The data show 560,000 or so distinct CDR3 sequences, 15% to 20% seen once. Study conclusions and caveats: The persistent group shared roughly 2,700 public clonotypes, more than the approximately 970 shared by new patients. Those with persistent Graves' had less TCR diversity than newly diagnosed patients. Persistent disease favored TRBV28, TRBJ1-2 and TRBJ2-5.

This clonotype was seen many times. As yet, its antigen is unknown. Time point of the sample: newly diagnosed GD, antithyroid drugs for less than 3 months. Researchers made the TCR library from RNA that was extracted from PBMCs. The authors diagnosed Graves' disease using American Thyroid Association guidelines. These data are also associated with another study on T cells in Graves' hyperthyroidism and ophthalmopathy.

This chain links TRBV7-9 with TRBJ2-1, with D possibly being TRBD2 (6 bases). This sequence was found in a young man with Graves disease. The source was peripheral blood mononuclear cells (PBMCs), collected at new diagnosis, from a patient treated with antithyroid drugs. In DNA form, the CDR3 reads TGTGCCAGCAGCTTAGGAACGGTGAGGGGAGGAGGGGAGCAGTTCTTC. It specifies CASSLGTVRGGGEQFF.